In this sample, the clone carrying this T cell receptor beta chain turned up a few times. What it binds is not known. These data belong to a study of human T cells and chemical hapten exposure. Study in general: Investigators sensitized around 2 cm by around 2 cm of upper inner arm skin with 2% DPC. Patch tests put 0.01% DPC on the upper back, read at 6 days. Points from the study as a whole: Alopecia in the donors means their immune response may deviate from healthy people's.

Specified time point: patch test 2, 6 weeks after DPC sensitization. Treatment denoted: therapeutic diphenylcyclopropenone sensitization with weekly scalp DPC. J gave up 7 bases and V 7 bases, and 13 bases lay outside the gene matches. The CDR3 totals 16 residues. Unique molecular identifiers were affixed to discrete cDNA molecules within the library. TCRdb redid the calling of the RACE reads with MiXCR, one entry per CDR3 protein. The sample contains approximately 96,000 distinct CDR3 sequences, 9% to 9.5% of which appear only once. This chain links TRBV12-3 or TRBV12-4 with TRBJ2-5; 12 bases match TRBD2. The material was whole blood, obtained in connection with sensitization to the hapten diphenylcyclopropenone (DPC). The source is a woman between 40 and 50 years old with alopecia areata. Some clones in this sample may be carry-over from other donors' samples. The CDR3 protein is CASTTRLAGAPGTQYF. CDR3 in DNA: TGTGCCAGCACCACCAGACTAGCGGGAGCCCCGGGGACCCAGTACTTC.